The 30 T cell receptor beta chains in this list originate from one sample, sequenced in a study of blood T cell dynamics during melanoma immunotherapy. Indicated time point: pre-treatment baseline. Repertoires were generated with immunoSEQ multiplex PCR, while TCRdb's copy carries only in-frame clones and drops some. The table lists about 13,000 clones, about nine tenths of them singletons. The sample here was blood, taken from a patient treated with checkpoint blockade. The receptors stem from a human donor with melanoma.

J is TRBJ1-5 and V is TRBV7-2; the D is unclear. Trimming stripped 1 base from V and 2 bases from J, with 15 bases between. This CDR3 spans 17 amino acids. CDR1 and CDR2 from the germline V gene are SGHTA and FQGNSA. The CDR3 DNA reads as TGTGCCAGCAGCTTAGAACTGTCCCTGATTCGCAATCAGCCCCAGCATTTT. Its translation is CASSLELSLIRNQPQHF. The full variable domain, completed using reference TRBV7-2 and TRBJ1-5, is GAGVSQSPSNKVTEKGKDVELRCDPISGHTALYWYRQSLGQGLEFLIYFQGNSAPDKSGLPSDRFSAERTGGSVSTLTIQRTQQEDSAVYLCASSLELSLIRNQPQHFGDGTRLSIL.

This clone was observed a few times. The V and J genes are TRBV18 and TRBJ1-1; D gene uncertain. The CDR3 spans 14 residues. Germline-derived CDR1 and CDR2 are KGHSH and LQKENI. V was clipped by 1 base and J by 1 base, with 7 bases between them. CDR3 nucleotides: TGTGCCAGCTCACCACGGAGGGAGAACACTGAAGCTTTCTTT. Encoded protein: CASSPRRENTEAFF.

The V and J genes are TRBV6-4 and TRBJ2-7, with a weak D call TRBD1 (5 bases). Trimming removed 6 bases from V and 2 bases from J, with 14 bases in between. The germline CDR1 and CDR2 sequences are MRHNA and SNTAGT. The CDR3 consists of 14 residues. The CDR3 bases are TGTGCCAGCAGACCCCCAGGGTTTACCTACGAGCAGTACTTC. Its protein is CASRPPGFTYEQYF.

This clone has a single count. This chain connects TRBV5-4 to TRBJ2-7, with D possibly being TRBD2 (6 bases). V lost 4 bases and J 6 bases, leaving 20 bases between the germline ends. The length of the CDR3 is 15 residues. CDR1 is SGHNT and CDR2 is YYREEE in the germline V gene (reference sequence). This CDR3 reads CASSLTGSPSLEQYF. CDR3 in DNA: TGTGCCAGCAGCCTAACCGGGAGCCCTTCACTCGAGCAGTACTTC.

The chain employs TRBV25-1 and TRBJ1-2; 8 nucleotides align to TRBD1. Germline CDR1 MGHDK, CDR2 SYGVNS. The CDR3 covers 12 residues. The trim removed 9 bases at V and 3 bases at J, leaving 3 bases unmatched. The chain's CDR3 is CASYRGDYGYTF. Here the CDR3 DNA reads TGTGCCAGTTACAGGGGGGACTATGGCTACACCTTC.

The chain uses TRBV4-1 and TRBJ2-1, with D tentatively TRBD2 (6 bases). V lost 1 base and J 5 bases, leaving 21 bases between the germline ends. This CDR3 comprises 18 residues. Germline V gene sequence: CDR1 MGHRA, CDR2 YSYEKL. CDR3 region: CASSQVVGSGLRDNEQFF. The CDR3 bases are TGCGCCAGCAGCCAAGTAGTGGGTAGCGGACTACGGGACAATGAGCAGTTCTTC.

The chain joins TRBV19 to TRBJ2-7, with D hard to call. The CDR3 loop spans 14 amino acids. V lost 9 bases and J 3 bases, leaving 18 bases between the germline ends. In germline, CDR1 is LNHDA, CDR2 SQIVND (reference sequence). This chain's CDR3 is CASRRMWIFYEQYF. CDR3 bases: TGTGCCAGCCGCCGTATGTGGATTTTCTACGAGCAGTACTTC.

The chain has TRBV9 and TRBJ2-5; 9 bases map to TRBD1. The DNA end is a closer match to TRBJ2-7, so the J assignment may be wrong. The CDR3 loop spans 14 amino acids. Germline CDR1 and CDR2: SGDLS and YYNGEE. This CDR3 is CASSLRTGAYEQYF. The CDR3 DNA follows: TGTGCCAGCAGCCTCCGGACAGGGGCCTACGAGCAGTACTTC.

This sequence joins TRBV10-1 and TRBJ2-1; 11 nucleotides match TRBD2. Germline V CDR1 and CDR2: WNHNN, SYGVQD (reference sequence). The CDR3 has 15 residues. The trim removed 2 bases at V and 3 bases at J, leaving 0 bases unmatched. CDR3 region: CASSEGTSGYNEQFF. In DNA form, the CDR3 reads TGCGCCAGCAGTGAGGGGACTAGCGGCTACAATGAGCAGTTCTTC.

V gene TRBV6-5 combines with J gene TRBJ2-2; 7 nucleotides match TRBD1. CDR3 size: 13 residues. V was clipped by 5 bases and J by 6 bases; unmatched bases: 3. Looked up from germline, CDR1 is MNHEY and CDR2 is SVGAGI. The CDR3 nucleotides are TGTGCCAGCAGTCGGGACAGTGCCGGGGAGCTGTTTTTT. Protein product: CASSRDSAGELFF.

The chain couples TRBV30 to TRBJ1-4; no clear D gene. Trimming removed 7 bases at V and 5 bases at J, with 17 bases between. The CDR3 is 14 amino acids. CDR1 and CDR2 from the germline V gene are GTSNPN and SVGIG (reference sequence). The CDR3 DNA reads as TGTGCCTCCGGACGCTTAGGGTCAAATGAAAAACTGTTTTTT. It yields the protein CASGRLGSNEKLFF. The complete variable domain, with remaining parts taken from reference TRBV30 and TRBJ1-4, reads SQTIHQWPATLVQPVGSPLSLECTVEGTSNPNLYWYRQAAGRGLQLLFYSVGIGQISSEVPQNLSASRPQDRQFILSSKKLLLSDSGFYLCASGRLGSNEKLFFGSGTQLSVL.

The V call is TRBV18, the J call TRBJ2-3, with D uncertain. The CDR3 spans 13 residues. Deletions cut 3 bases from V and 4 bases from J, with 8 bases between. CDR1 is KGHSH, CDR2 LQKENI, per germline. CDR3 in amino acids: CASSPSEADTQYF. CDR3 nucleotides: TGTGCCAGCTCACCGAGTGAGGCAGATACGCAGTATTTT. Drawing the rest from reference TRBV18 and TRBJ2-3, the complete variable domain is NAGVMQNPRHLVRRRGQEARLRCSPMKGHSHVYWYRQLPEEGLKFMVYLQKENIIDESGMPKERFSAEFPKEGPSILRIQQVVRGDSAAYFCASSPSEADTQYFGPGTRLTVL.

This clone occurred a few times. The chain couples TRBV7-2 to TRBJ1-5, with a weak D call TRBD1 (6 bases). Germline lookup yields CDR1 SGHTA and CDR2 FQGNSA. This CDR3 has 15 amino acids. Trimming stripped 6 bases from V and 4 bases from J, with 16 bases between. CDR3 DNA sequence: TGTGCCAGCAGTCGTACGGACAGCGGGAATCAGCCCCAGCATTTT. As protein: CASSRTDSGNQPQHF.

The CDR3 sequence is CSVSAAGQGFGYTF. Here the CDR3 DNA reads TGCAGCGTTTCCGCGGCAGGTCAAGGTTTCGGCTACACCTTC. The chain has TRBV29-1 and TRBJ1-2; no reliable D call. From germline, CDR1 is SQVTM and CDR2 ANQGSEA. Deletions cut 5 bases from V and 8 bases from J, with 21 bases between. The CDR3 loop spans 14 amino acids.

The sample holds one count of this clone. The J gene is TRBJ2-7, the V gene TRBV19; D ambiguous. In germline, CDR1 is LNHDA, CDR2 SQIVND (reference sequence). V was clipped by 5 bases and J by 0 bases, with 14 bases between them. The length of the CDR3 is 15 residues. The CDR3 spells CASSATYDSSYEQYF. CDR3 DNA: TGTGCCAGTAGTGCCACCTACGATAGCTCCTACGAGCAGTACTTC.

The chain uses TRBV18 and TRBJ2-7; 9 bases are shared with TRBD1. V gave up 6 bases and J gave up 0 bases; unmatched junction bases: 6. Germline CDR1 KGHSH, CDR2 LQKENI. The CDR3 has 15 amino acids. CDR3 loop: CASSPTGGISYEQYF. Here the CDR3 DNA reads TGTGCCAGCTCGCCTACAGGGGGCATCTCCTACGAGCAGTACTTC.

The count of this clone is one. CDR3 in amino acids: CASDRGAEGNTIYF. The DNA for the CDR3 is TGTGCCAGCGACAGGGGGGCGGAAGGAAACACCATATATTTT. V usage is TRBV9 and J usage is TRBJ1-3; 9 bases match TRBD1. The trim removed 7 bases at V and 4 bases at J, leaving 6 bases unmatched. The CDR3 has 14 amino acids. Germline CDR1 SGDLS, CDR2 YYNGEE.

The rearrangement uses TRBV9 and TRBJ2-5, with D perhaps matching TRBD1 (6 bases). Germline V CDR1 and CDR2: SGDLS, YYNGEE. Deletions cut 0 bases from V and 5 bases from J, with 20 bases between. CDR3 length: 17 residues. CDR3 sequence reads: CASSVGGHGGPGETQYF. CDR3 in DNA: TGTGCCAGCAGCGTAGGGGGGCATGGTGGTCCTGGGGAGACCCAGTACTTC.

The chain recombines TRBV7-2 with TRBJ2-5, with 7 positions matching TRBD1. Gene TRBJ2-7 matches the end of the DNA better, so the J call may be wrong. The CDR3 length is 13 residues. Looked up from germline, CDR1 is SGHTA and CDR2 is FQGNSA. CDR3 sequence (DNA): TGTGCCAGCAGCTTTACAGGGGAATACGAGCAGTACTTC. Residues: CASSFTGEYEQYF.

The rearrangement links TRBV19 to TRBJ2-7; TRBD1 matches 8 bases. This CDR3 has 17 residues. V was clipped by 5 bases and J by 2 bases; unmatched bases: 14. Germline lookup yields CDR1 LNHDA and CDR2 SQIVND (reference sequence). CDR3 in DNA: TGTGCCAGTAGTTACGGGACAGGACCTCAATTCCCCTACGAGCAGTACTTC. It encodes CASSYGTGPQFPYEQYF.

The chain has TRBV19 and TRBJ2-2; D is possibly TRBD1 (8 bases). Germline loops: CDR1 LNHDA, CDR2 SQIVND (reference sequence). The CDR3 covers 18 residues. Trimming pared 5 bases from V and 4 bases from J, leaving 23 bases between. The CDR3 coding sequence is TGTGCCAGTAGTCCCCAGGGGGGGACAGGAGACTTCACCGGGGAGCTGTTTTTT. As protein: CASSPQGGTGDFTGELFF.

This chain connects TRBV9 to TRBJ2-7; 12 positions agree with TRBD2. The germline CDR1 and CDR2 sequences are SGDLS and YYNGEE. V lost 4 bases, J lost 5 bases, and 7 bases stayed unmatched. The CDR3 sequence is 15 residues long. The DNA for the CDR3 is TGTGCCAGCAGCCCCAGGACTAGCGGGGTCCACGAGCAGTACTTC. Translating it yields CASSPRTSGVHEQYF.

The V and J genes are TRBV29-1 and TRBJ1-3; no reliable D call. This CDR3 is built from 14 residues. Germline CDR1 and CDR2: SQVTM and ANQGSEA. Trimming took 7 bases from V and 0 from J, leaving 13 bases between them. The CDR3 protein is CSGKGRNSGNTIYF. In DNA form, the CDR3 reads TGCAGCGGAAAAGGGCGGAACTCTGGAAACACCATATATTTT.

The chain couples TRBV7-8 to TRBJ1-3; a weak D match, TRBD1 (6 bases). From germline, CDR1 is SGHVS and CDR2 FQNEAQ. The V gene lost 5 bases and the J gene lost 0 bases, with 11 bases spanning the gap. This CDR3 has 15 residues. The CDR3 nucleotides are TGTGCCAGCAGCCCTCAGGGGAGCTCTGGAAACACCATATATTTT. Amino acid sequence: CASSPQGSSGNTIYF.

As DNA, the CDR3 is TGTGCCAGTTCGTCGGCCGGAAACACCATATATTTT. Encoded protein: CASSSAGNTIYF. The V and J genes are TRBV19 and TRBJ1-3, with D uncertain. Germline values: CDR1 LNHDA, CDR2 SQIVND (reference sequence). V gave up 8 bases and J gave up 4 bases, with 9 bases separating them. The CDR3 runs to 12 residues.

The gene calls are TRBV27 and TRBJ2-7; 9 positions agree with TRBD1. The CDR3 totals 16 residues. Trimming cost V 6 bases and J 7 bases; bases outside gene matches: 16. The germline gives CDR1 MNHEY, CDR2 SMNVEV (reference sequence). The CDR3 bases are TGTGCCAGCAGCTACGGACCGGGACAGGGACGAAAAGAGCAGTACTTC. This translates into CASSYGPGQGRKEQYF.

The CDR3 DNA reads as TGTGCCAGCAGACCACAGGGGAATGAGCAGTTCTTC. This translates into CASRPQGNEQFF. This chain links TRBV28 with TRBJ2-1, with 7 bases matching TRBD1. V was pared by 6 bases and J by 7 bases, with 3 bases of the junction left unmatched. Germline V CDR1 and CDR2: MDHEN, SYDVKM. This CDR3 is built from 12 residues.

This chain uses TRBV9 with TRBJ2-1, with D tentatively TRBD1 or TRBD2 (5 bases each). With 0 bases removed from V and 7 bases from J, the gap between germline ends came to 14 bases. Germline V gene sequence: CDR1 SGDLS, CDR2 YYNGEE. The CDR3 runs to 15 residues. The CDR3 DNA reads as TGTGCCAGCAGCGTAGCTACGGGACGCAATAATGAGCAGTTCTTC. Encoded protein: CASSVATGRNNEQFF.

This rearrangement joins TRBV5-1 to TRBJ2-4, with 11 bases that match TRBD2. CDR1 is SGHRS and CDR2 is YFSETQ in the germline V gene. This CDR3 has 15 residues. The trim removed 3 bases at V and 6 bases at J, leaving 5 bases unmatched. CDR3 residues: CASSSSGTSGNIQYF. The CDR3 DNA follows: TGCGCCAGCAGCTCAAGCGGGACTAGCGGAAACATTCAGTACTTC.

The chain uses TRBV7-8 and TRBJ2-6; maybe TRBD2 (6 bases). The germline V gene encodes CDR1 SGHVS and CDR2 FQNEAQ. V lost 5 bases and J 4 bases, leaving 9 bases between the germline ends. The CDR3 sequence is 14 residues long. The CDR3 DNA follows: TGTGCCAGCAGCGGGGGGTTCGGGGCCAACGTCCTGACTTTC. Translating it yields CASSGGFGANVLTF.